The rows below give T cell receptor beta chains drawn from one sample of a study of shared clonotypes between healthy human individuals. Libraries were prepared by immunoSEQ multiplex PCR; TCRdb keeps only in-frame clonotypes and omits some of them. The sample carries around 2.1 million clones, under 95% recorded once. What was sequenced was naive CD8+ T cells from PBMCs. Receptors were obtained from a man younger than 30 in good health. Some clones in this sample may be carry-over from other donors' samples. Both conserved end residues are part of each CDR3. The D gene is left open where the match is weak. Only some rows state a clone size, as once, few, many or a class for expanded clones.

v_gene	abundance	d_gene	j_gene	CDR3aa	CDR3nt
TRBV9	-	TRBD2	TRBJ2-7	CASSVNGGSSYEQYF	TGTGCCAGCAGCGTAAATGGCGGGAGCTCCTACGAGCAGTACTTC
TRBV7-9	-	TRBD1	TRBJ1-4	CASSNRQGTNEKLFF	TGTGCCAGCAGCAACAGACAGGGGACTAATGAAAAACTGTTTTTT
TRBV5-4	-	TRBD2	TRBJ2-1	CASSIGTSGINEQFF	TGTGCCAGCAGCATAGGGACTAGCGGGATCAATGAGCAGTTCTTC
TRBV7-6	-	TRBD2	TRBJ2-5	CASSLISSGKETQYF	TGTGCCAGCAGCTTGATTTCTAGCGGGAAAGAGACCCAGTACTTC
TRBV6-5	-	TRBD2	TRBJ2-7	CASSYREGYEQYF	TGTGCCAGCAGTTACCGGGAGGGGTACGAGCAGTACTTC
TRBV19	-	-	TRBJ1-2	CASKSPWNYGYTF	TGTGCCAGTAAATCTCCTTGGAACTATGGCTACACCTTC
TRBV4-1	-	-	TRBJ1-2	CASSQVLQDGYTF	TGCGCCAGCAGCCAAGTTCTACAGGACGGCTACACCTTC
TRBV10-3	few	-	TRBJ1-2	CAIIGRVGGYTF	TGTGCCATCATCGGCAGGGTGGGTGGCTACACCTTC
TRBV28	-	TRBD1	TRBJ2-7	CASSLETGGAPSGEQYF	TGTGCCAGCAGTTTGGAGACAGGGGGCGCACCCTCCGGCGAGCAGTACTTC
TRBV4-2	-	-	TRBJ1-2	CASSQDPGQNYGYTF	TGTGCCAGCAGCCAGGACCCCGGACAGAACTATGGCTACACCTTC
TRBV2	-	-	TRBJ2-3	CASSGQPGANTDTQYF	TGTGCCAGCAGTGGGCAGCCGGGGGCTAACACAGATACGCAGTATTTT
TRBV10-3	-	-	TRBJ2-7	CAISDSSYEQYF	TGTGCCATCAGTGATAGCTCCTACGAGCAGTACTTC
TRBV25-1	-	-	TRBJ1-1	CASSVLGRSTEAFF	TGTGCCAGCAGTGTATTGGGTAGGAGCACTGAAGCTTTCTTT
TRBV18	-	-	TRBJ2-7	CASSPETNSYEQYF	TGTGCCAGCTCACCGGAGACTAACTCCTACGAGCAGTACTTC
TRBV7-9	-	-	TRBJ2-5	CASSLVSGGVETQYF	TGTGCCAGCAGCTTAGTGTCCGGAGGGGTCGAGACCCAGTACTTC
TRBV7-9	once	-	TRBJ2-1	CANSLGTGTFNEQFF	TGTGCCAACAGCTTAGGAACCGGGACCTTCAATGAGCAGTTCTTC
TRBV2	once	TRBD2	TRBJ2-1	CASRAASGTDNEQFF	TGTGCCAGCAGGGCCGCTAGCGGGACCGACAATGAGCAGTTCTTC
TRBV2	-	TRBD1	TRBJ2-1	CASKGAGNEQFF	TGTGCCAGCAAGGGGGCAGGGAATGAGCAGTTCTTC
TRBV15	-	-	TRBJ1-2	CATSRVGSPANYGYTF	TGTGCCACCAGCAGAGTGGGAAGTCCAGCTAACTATGGCTACACCTTC
TRBV2	-	-	TRBJ2-7	CASSEDPSLFWYF	TGTGCCAGCAGTGAAGATCCGTCCCTCTTCTGGTACTTC
TRBV9	few	-	TRBJ1-4	CASSVGGTNEKLFF	TGTGCCAGCAGCGTAGGGGGAACTAATGAAAAACTGTTTTTT
TRBV18	-	-	TRBJ2-2	CASSPVVGTGELFF	TGTGCCAGCTCACCCGTAGTTGGGACCGGGGAGCTGTTTTTT
TRBV4-1	-	TRBD1	TRBJ1-5	CASSRSGGSGQPQHF	TGCGCCAGCAGCCGGTCAGGGGGTTCGGGACAGCCCCAGCATTTT
TRBV27	once	-	TRBJ2-2	CASKIANTGELFF	TGTGCCAGCAAAATAGCGAACACCGGGGAGCTGTTTTTT
TRBV13	few	-	TRBJ1-1	CASSFMWNTEAFF	TGTGCCAGCAGCTTCATGTGGAACACTGAAGCTTTCTTT
TRBV28	-	TRBD1	TRBJ2-7	CASSSDSRNRGRRYF	TGTGCCAGCAGTTCCGATAGCCGAAACAGGGGAAGGCGGTACTTC
TRBV9	-	-	TRBJ2-1	CASSGWSSYNEQFF	TGTGCCAGCAGCGGATGGAGCTCCTACAATGAGCAGTTCTTC
TRBV4-1	-	-	TRBJ2-2	CASSPRGAGELFF	TGCGCCAGCAGCCCAAGGGGTGCGGGGGAGCTGTTTTTT
TRBV11-2	-	-	TRBJ2-7	CASSFGGIGGHYEQYF	TGTGCCAGCAGCTTTGGAGGGATAGGGGGCCACTACGAGCAGTACTTC
TRBV27	-	-	TRBJ2-3	CASTGVSGDTDTQYF	TGTGCCAGCACCGGGGTGAGTGGGGACACAGATACGCAGTATTTT
TRBV7-6	-	-	TRBJ2-3	CASSLVLGDTQYF	TGTGCCAGCAGCTTAGTTTTGGGGGATACGCAGTATTTT
TRBV27	once	TRBD1	TRBJ1-4	CATKTGNEKLFF	TGTGCCACCAAGACAGGGAACGAAAAACTGTTTTTT
TRBV5-6	-	-	TRBJ2-3	CASSLLDSTDTQYF	TGTGCCAGCAGCTTGTTAGACAGCACAGATACGCAGTATTTT
TRBV9	-	TRBD1	TRBJ2-7	CASSVEGGKGIHEQYF	TGTGCCAGCAGCGTAGAAGGGGGCAAAGGTATCCACGAGCAGTACTTC
TRBV30	-	-	TRBJ2-7	CAWREQGGGYEQYF	TGTGCCTGGAGGGAACAGGGAGGGGGCTACGAGCAGTACTTC
TRBV6-1	-	-	TRBJ2-7	CASSVRGSTGSYEQYF	TGTGCCAGCAGTGTCCGGGGTAGCACGGGTTCCTACGAGCAGTACTTC
TRBV27	-	TRBD2	TRBJ2-7	CASSTYPMTSGDSYEQYF	TGTGCCAGCAGTACCTACCCTATGACTAGCGGGGACTCCTACGAGCAGTACTTC
TRBV15	-	-	TRBJ2-1	CATSRVGGEQFF	TGTGCCACCAGCAGAGTCGGGGGAGAGCAGTTCTTC
TRBV5-1	-	TRBD1	TRBJ1-1	CASGPEGQMNTEAFF	TGCGCCAGCGGTCCGGAGGGACAGATGAACACTGAAGCTTTCTTT
TRBV28	-	-	TRBJ2-7	CASSLSTTSSYEQYF	TGTGCCAGCAGTTTAAGCACTACGAGCTCCTACGAGCAGTACTTC
TRBV27	-	-	TRBJ2-1	CASSHDQRPGEQFF	TGTGCCAGCAGCCACGACCAACGGCCCGGCGAGCAGTTCTTC